A selection of T cell receptor beta chains follows, all from one sample in a study of T cell responses to AZD1222 COVID-19 vaccine. Using immunoSEQ multiplex PCR, the repertoire was profiled, and TCRdb retains in-frame clones only, with some absent. The data show 100,000 to 150,000 clones, 90% seen once. The material was peripheral blood, obtained on day 0 of AZD1222 vaccination. These receptors were collected from an adult in good health. Each CDR3 is given without its conserved first and last residue. Size is omitted from some rows. Given values are once, few, many or a class for expanded clones.

J,V,size,CDR3
TRBJ1-6,TRBV2,NA,ASRGQGFVSPLH
TRBJ1-5,TRBV28,NA,ASSPGDRDRQPQH
TRBJ1-1,TRBV7-8,NA,ASSPKVEAF
TRBJ2-7,TRBV28,NA,ASRGTGQGYEQY
TRBJ2-1,TRBV25-1,NA,ASTPSGSGYNEQF
TRBJ2-6,TRBV11-2,NA,ASSSYVLSSGANVLT
TRBJ1-1,TRBV24-1,NA,ATSGAGNTEAF
TRBJ1-1,TRBV5-8,NA,ASSTWENAEAF
TRBJ1-1,TRBV20-1,once,SAHRNTEAF
TRBJ1-1,TRBV24-1,NA,ATSDDRGTSGEAF
TRBJ2-5,TRBV5-1,NA,ASSFGLAGGTETQY
TRBJ1-2,TRBV5-1,NA,ASSLLVGYGYT
TRBJ1-5,TRBV3-1/TRBV3-2,NA,ASSQEGGREPQH
TRBJ2-5,TRBV30,NA,AWRKENGETQY
TRBJ2-5,TRBV3-1/TRBV3-2,NA,ASSQPGTGATETQY
TRBJ1-3,TRBV6-1,NA,ASSEGGAGNTIY
TRBJ1-3,TRBV28,NA,ASSGDRPSGNTIY
TRBJ1-6,TRBV27,NA,ASSPTRGVGSPLH
TRBJ2-2,TRBV7-2,once,ASRGTTSTGELF
TRBJ2-7,TRBV7-6,NA,ASSLGPRSYEQY
TRBJ2-4,TRBV29-1,NA,SVEDQQGGNIQY
TRBJ2-6,TRBV6-4,NA,ASSMGDSGANVLT
TRBJ1-2,TRBV6-5,NA,ASSRQGHYGYT